The clone carrying this T cell receptor beta chain showed up just once. Its antigen is currently unknown. The data originate from a study of cytomegalovirus exposure and HLA in healthy donors. Overall study: Researchers found that roughly 81% of around 400 genotyped donors fell within the Caucasian-associated ancestry cluster.

Study results and limitations: Trimming of TCR beta V- and J-genes showed a link, identified in a later analysis, to a missense DCLRE1C variant. Published work reported that the classifier diagnosed cytomegalovirus status with high specificity and sensitivity. In a later analysis, an Asian-associated ancestry cluster reportedly showed fewer N-insertions than the approximately 610-donor mean.

Germline V gene data show CDR1 as SNHLY and CDR2 as FYNNEI. With V trimmed by 6 bases and J by 4 bases, 8 bases remained unmatched. The CDR3 spans 16 residues. Primers for the PCR totalled 60 Vbeta and 13 Jbeta. Method: immunoSEQ multiplex PCR; TCRdb's copy keeps in-frame clones and lacks some. Of roughly 160,000 clones listed, roughly 80% are singletons. V is TRBV2 and J is TRBJ1-3; TRBD1 agrees at 11 bases. Sequenced material: PBMCs. The clonotype was recovered from a woman aged 25-40 years in good health and CMV-seropositive. The CDR3 sequence: CASRGGQGAPGNTIYF. CDR3 DNA sequence: TGTGCCAGCAGAGGAGGACAGGGGGCGCCAGGAAACACCATATATTTT.